These 32 T cell receptor beta chains originate from one sample sequenced in a study of blood T cell repertoires in COVID-19. Method: immunoSEQ multiplex PCR; TCRdb's copy keeps in-frame clones and lacks some. This sample has roughly 97,000 clones, with around nine tenths found just once. Sequenced material: peripheral blood. The receptors originated from a human donor in a cohort sampled during active COVID-19.

The chain combines TRBV19 with TRBJ2-3; no clear D. The CDR3 runs 15 residues. CDR1 is LNHDA, CDR2 SQIVND, per germline (reference sequence). Trimming pared 1 base from V and 2 bases from J, leaving 10 bases between. The CDR3 nucleotides are TGTGCCAGTAGTATAGCTGCGAGATCCACAGATACGCAGTATTTT. Translation: CASSIAARSTDTQYF. The full variable domain, its missing parts supplied by reference TRBV19 and TRBJ2-3, is DGGITQSPKYLFRKEGQNVTLSCEQNLNHDAMYWYRQDPGQGLRLIYYSQIVNDFQKGDIAEGYSVSREKKESFPLTVTSAQKNPTAFYLCASSIAARSTDTQYFGPGTRLTVL.

This chain connects TRBV6-5 to TRBJ1-1; tentatively, D is TRBD1 (6 bases). V lost 6 bases and J lost 5, with 13 bases in between. The CDR3 runs to 13 residues. Germline CDR1 reads MNHEY; CDR2 reads SVGAGI. The DNA of the CDR3 is TGTGCCAGCAGCCTAACAGGGACGACTGAAGCTTTCTTT. This sequence encodes CASSLTGTTEAFF.

The rearrangement uses TRBV11-1 and TRBJ2-3, with D hard to call. CDR3 length: 16 residues. Germline V gives CDR1 SGHAT, CDR2 FQDESV (reference sequence). V gave up 5 bases and J gave up 0 bases, with 15 bases separating them. The CDR3 loop is CASSPGPITSTDTQYF. CDR3 sequence (DNA): TGTGCCAGCAGCCCCGGTCCGATAACTAGCACAGATACGCAGTATTTT. Looking up the rest from reference TRBV11-1 and TRBJ2-3 gives the full variable domain: EAEVAQSPRYKITEKSQAVAFWCDPISGHATLYWYRQILGQGPELLVQFQDESVVDDSQLPKDRFSAERLKGVDSTLKIQPAELGDSAMYLCASSPGPITSTDTQYFGPGTRLTVL.

The chain uses TRBV19 and TRBJ2-3; 8 nucleotides agree with TRBD2. The CDR3 is 15 residues long. Per germline, CDR1 LNHDA and CDR2 SQIVND (reference sequence). Trimming at V came to 5 bases and at J to 1 base, leaving 5 bases not matched to a gene. CDR3 DNA: TGTGCCAGTAGTGCCCCCGGGAGGGGCACAGATACGCAGTATTTT. Encoded protein: CASSAPGRGTDTQYF.

The chain employs TRBV15 and TRBJ2-1; TRBD1 might be the D (5 bases). CDR3 length equals 16 residues. Germline values: CDR1 LNHNV, CDR2 YYDKDF (reference sequence). The V end was cut by 5 bases, the J end by 6 bases, with 20 bases between. The CDR3 DNA is TGTGCCACCAGCTTTCTACATGAGTGGGGCCTCAATGAGCAGTTCTTC. Amino acid sequence: CATSFLHEWGLNEQFF.

The genes are TRBV28 and TRBJ1-1; TRBD1 is a possible D gene (6 bases). V lost 7 bases to trimming and J lost 0 bases, with 12 bases between them. Germline V gene data show CDR1 as MDHEN and CDR2 as SYDVKM. The length of the CDR3 is 14 residues. Here the CDR3 DNA reads TGTGCCAGCACACGGGACAAGATGAACACTGAAGCTTTCTTT. Translating it yields CASTRDKMNTEAFF.

This clone was found a few times. The V and J genes are TRBV6-5 and TRBJ2-7, with 9 positions matching TRBD1. The V and J ends lost 6 bases and 5 bases, in that order; junction bases with no gene match: 8. Per germline, CDR1 MNHEY and CDR2 SVGAGI. The CDR3 runs 14 residues. The CDR3 reads CASRPRTGENEQYF. For the CDR3, the DNA is TGTGCCAGCAGGCCCCGGACAGGGGAGAACGAGCAGTACTTC.

This clone was detected a few times. This chain uses TRBV7-9 with TRBJ1-1, with D unclear. Germline lookup yields CDR1 SEHNR and CDR2 FQNEAQ (reference sequence). This CDR3 region has 12 residues. V lost 3 bases and J lost 3, with 5 bases in between. CDR3 amino acids: CASSFGDTEAFF. The CDR3 DNA is TGTGCCAGCAGCTTCGGGGACACTGAAGCTTTCTTT.

This clone was seen more than once but under ten times. The chain is built from TRBV11-2 and TRBJ1-6; 7 nucleotides line up with TRBD1. This CDR3 has 16 residues. V lost 6 bases and J lost 3; bases outside the gene matches: 8. The germline V gene encodes CDR1 SGHAT and CDR2 FQNNGV. CDR3 amino acids: CASRPTGERYNSPLHF. The CDR3 DNA is TGTGCCAGCAGACCAACAGGGGAACGCTATAATTCACCCCTCCACTTT.

The V and J genes are TRBV6-2 or TRBV6-3 and TRBJ1-4, with D uncertain. V lost 0 bases and J lost 7, with 3 bases in between. Germline-derived CDR1 and CDR2 are MNHEY and SVGEGT. CDR3 length equals 12 residues. CDR3 sequence reads: CASSYSSEKLFF. The CDR3 DNA follows: TGTGCCAGCAGTTACTCCTCTGAAAAACTGTTTTTT.

The chain recombines TRBV21-1 with TRBJ2-7; the table gives TRBD1 as D, unverified against the DNA. TRBV21-1 is flagged as a pseudogene. CDR3 length: 15 amino acids. CDR3 coding DNA: TGTGCCAGCAGCGGACCGGGACAGCCTTCCTACGAGCAGTACTTC. This sequence encodes CASSGPGQPSYEQYF.

The rearrangement joins TRBV28 to TRBJ1-6; D gene uncertain. This CDR3 is 13 amino acids long. Germline V CDR1 and CDR2: MDHEN, SYDVKM. The ends were cut back, 8 bases at V and 5 bases at J, with 10 bases in the middle. The CDR3 loop is CASLGQNNSPLHF. The CDR3 DNA is TGTGCCAGCCTGGGCCAGAATAATTCACCCCTCCACTTT. Based on the CDR3 plus reference TRBV28 and TRBJ1-6, the full variable domain is DVKVTQSSRYLVKRTGEKVFLECVQDMDHENMFWYRQDPGLGLRLIYFSYDVKMKEKGDIPEGYSVSREKKERFSLILESASTNQTSMYLCASLGQNNSPLHFGNGTRLTVT.

The chain has TRBV14 and TRBJ2-3; no clear D gene. The CDR3 spans 14 residues. The germline V gene has CDR1 SGHDN and CDR2 FVKESK. Trimming left V 4 bases short and J 4 bases short, with 12 bases between. CDR3 nucleotide sequence: TGTGCCAGCAGCCCCCCCGCGGTTCCAGATACGCAGTATTTT. This sequence encodes CASSPPAVPDTQYF.

This clone was counted a few times. The genes are TRBV9 and TRBJ2-5, with 7 positions matching TRBD2. J gave up 5 bases and V 1 base, and 5 bases lay outside the gene matches. The CDR3 has 14 amino acids. CDR1 is SGDLS and CDR2 is YYNGEE in the germline V gene. The CDR3 spells CASSVRGEGETQYF. DNA for the CDR3: TGTGCCAGCAGCGTACGGGGGGAAGGCGAGACCCAGTACTTC.

The V gene is TRBV7-2, the J gene TRBJ1-4, with 7 bases lining up with TRBD1. Per the germline V gene, CDR1 is SGHTA and CDR2 is FQGNSA. V lost 5 bases, J lost 1 base, and 13 bases stayed unmatched. The CDR3 has 18 residues. In DNA form, the CDR3 reads TGTGCCAGCAGCGTAGGCAGGGGGACACTCCTAACTAATGAAAAACTGTTTTTT. It translates to CASSVGRGTLLTNEKLFF.

The chain has TRBV6-5 and TRBJ2-5; D may be TRBD1 (8 bases). V was cut by 0 bases and J by 3 bases, with 14 bases left in between. The CDR3 runs to 16 residues. Germline V gives CDR1 MNHEY, CDR2 SVGAGI. The CDR3 reads CASSYSQGGPKETQYF. The CDR3 coding sequence is TGTGCCAGCAGTTACTCACAGGGGGGGCCAAAAGAGACCCAGTACTTC.

The rearrangement uses TRBV4-3 and TRBJ2-7, with TRBD2 matching 11 bases. Looked up from germline, CDR1 is LGHNA and CDR2 is YSLEER. There are 17 residues in the CDR3. The junction had 13 bases not matched to a gene; V was cut back by 4 bases and J by 5 bases. The chain's CDR3 is CASSRLQIAGGPHEQYF. CDR3 in DNA: TGCGCCAGCAGCCGTCTCCAAATAGCGGGAGGGCCCCACGAGCAGTACTTC.

This clone was observed a single time. The chain has TRBV9 and TRBJ1-1; D perhaps matches TRBD1 (5 bases). V was shortened by 4 bases and J by 1 base, with 14 bases between the two germline ends. This CDR3 has 15 amino acids. The germline CDR1 and CDR2 sequences are SGDLS and YYNGEE. CDR3 sequence reads: CASSPPEGPNTEAFF. CDR3 nucleotide sequence: TGTGCCAGCAGCCCCCCGGAGGGACCGAACACTGAAGCTTTCTTT.

This chain joins TRBV3-1 (or the pseudogene TRBV3-2) and TRBJ2-7, with 13 nucleotides matching TRBD2. Per the germline V gene, CDR1 is LGHDT and CDR2 is YNNKEL (reference sequence). The CDR3 sequence is 16 residues long. Unmatched junction bases numbered 8, after V lost 5 bases and J lost 4 bases. The CDR3 spells CASSSRTSGGRYEQYF. The CDR3 region has the DNA TGTGCCAGCAGCTCACGGACTAGCGGGGGACGATACGAGCAGTACTTC.

The chain is built from TRBV18 and TRBJ2-7, with 11 bases aligning to TRBD1. Germline assignment: CDR1 KGHSH and CDR2 LQKENI. With 3 bases clipped from V and 6 bases from J, the junction kept 4 bases outside the gene matches. This CDR3 is built from 14 residues. The CDR3 DNA follows: TGTGCCAGCTCACCCGGACAGGGGGCTGGCGAGCAGTACTTC. This encodes CASSPGQGAGEQYF.

This chain joins TRBV7-8 and TRBJ1-2; D is unresolved. This CDR3 has 14 residues. Per the germline V gene, CDR1 is SGHVS and CDR2 is FQNEAQ. V lost 1 base and J 3 bases, leaving 9 bases between the germline ends. CDR3 loop: CASSLGMEDYGYTF. The CDR3 DNA reads as TGTGCCAGCAGCTTAGGTATGGAGGACTATGGCTACACCTTC.

The J gene is TRBJ1-3, the V gene TRBV7-9; unclear D gene. CDR3 length: 16 residues. V gave up 6 bases and J gave up 0 bases, with 15 bases separating them. Germline V gene data show CDR1 as SEHNR and CDR2 as FQNEAQ (reference sequence). CDR3 DNA sequence: TGTGCCAGCAGTTCTACTCAAGGGAGCTCTGGAAACACCATATATTTT. Its translation: CASSSTQGSSGNTIYF.

This rearrangement joins TRBV28 to TRBJ1-5, with D maybe TRBD1 (5 bases). V lost 4 bases to trimming and J lost 5 bases, with 21 bases between them. CDR1 and CDR2 (germline): MDHEN, SYDVKM. The CDR3 loop spans 17 amino acids. In DNA, the CDR3 is TGTGCCAGCAGTTCAACGGGGGGTAGGGCCCAGTATCAGCCCCAGCATTTT. It specifies CASSSTGGRAQYQPQHF.

This chain uses TRBV30 with TRBJ1-1; D call uncertain. Trimming pared 2 bases from V and 7 bases from J, leaving 11 bases between. This CDR3 region has 12 residues. The germline gives CDR1 GTSNPN, CDR2 SVGIG (reference sequence). CDR3 protein: CAWSPVRGEAFF. CDR3 DNA sequence: TGTGCCTGGAGTCCGGTACGGGGTGAAGCTTTCTTT.

The chain joins TRBV27 to TRBJ1-1; no firm D call. Germline V lookup: CDR1 MNHEY, CDR2 SMNVEV (reference sequence). Trimming removed 0 bases at V and 0 bases at J, with 5 bases between. The CDR3 totals 14 residues. The CDR3 nucleotides read TGTGCCAGCAGTTTATCGGGCCTGAACACTGAAGCTTTCTTT. Residues: CASSLSGLNTEAFF.

V is TRBV19 and J is TRBJ2-3; D remains unclear. Germline V gives CDR1 LNHDA, CDR2 SQIVND (reference sequence). The germline V and J ends were trimmed by 7 bases and 1 base, with 12 bases remaining between them. This CDR3 spans 14 amino acids. The chain's CDR3 is CASTPLGGTDTQYF. DNA of the CDR3: TGTGCCAGTACCCCATTAGGAGGCACAGATACGCAGTATTTT.

The CDR3 region has the DNA TGTGCCAGCAGCCAAGGGGGGGGGACACCCGGAAACACCATATATTTT. Its protein product is CASSQGGGTPGNTIYF. The chain uses TRBV4-2 and TRBJ1-3; tentative D call: TRBD1 (6 bases). This CDR3 has 16 residues. Germline V gives CDR1 LGHNA, CDR2 YNFKEQ. V was shortened by 1 base and J by 4 bases, with 14 bases between the two germline ends.

The rearrangement joins TRBV7-6 to TRBJ2-7; 8 bases are a match to TRBD1. V lost 3 bases and J lost 2; bases outside the gene matches: 3. The germline V gene has CDR1 SGHVS and CDR2 FNYEAQ. The CDR3 has 14 residues. The CDR3 loop reads CASSFGQGTYEQYF. The CDR3 nucleotides read TGTGCCAGCAGCTTTGGACAGGGAACCTACGAGCAGTACTTC.

The V gene is TRBV7-8, the J gene TRBJ2-3; possibly TRBD2 for D (6 bases). V lost 4 bases to trimming and J lost 3 bases, with 14 bases between them. Germline V gives CDR1 SGHVS, CDR2 FQNEAQ. CDR3 length equals 15 residues. Written as DNA, the CDR3 is TGTGCCAGCAGCTCTGGACTAACCAGAACAGATACGCAGTATTTT. Residues: CASSSGLTRTDTQYF.

The chain is built from TRBV10-1 and TRBJ2-4, with 8 bases fitting TRBD1. Looked up from germline, CDR1 is WNHNN and CDR2 is SYGVQD (reference sequence). The CDR3 runs to 15 residues. V shed 6 bases, J shed 0 bases, and the junction held 4 bases outside the gene matches. CDR3 protein: CASSADREAKNIQYF. The CDR3 DNA reads as TGCGCCAGCAGCGCGGACAGGGAAGCCAAAAACATTCAGTACTTC.

In DNA form, the CDR3 reads TGTGCCAGCAGTTCCGACAGGGGAAGCACAGATACGCAGTATTTT. This translates into CASSSDRGSTDTQYF. J is TRBJ2-3 and V is TRBV27, with 8 bases identical to TRBD1. CDR1 MNHEY and CDR2 SMNVEV come from the germline V gene (reference sequence). CDR3 length: 15 amino acids. V trimming: 4 bases; J trimming: 0 bases; junction bases outside the gene matches: 3.

The V call is TRBV5-1, the J call TRBJ2-5; 10 bases are a match to TRBD2. Germline CDR1 and CDR2: SGHRS and YFSETQ. The CDR3 is made up of 15 amino acids. J gave up 3 bases and V 5 bases, and 7 bases lay outside the gene matches. CDR3 DNA sequence: TGCGCCAGCAGTGGTTGGACTAGCGGAAAAGAGACCCAGTACTTC. Translation gives CASSGWTSGKETQYF.